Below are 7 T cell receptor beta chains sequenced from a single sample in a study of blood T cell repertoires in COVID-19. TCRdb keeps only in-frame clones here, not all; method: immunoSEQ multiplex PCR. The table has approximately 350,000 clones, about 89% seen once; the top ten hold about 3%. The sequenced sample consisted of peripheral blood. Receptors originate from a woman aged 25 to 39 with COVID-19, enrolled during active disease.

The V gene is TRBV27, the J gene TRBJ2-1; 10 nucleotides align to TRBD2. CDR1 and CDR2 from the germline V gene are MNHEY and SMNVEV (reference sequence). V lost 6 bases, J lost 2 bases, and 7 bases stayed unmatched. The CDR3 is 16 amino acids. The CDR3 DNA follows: TGTGCCAGCAGGAAATTAGCGGGGGGTGCCTACAATGAGCAGTTCTTC. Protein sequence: CASRKLAGGAYNEQFF.

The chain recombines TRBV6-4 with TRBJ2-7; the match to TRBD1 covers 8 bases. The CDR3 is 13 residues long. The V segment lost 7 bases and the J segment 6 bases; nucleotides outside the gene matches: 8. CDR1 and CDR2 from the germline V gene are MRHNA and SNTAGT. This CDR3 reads CASIPTRGPEQYF. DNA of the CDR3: TGTGCCAGCATCCCGACCAGGGGGCCCGAGCAGTACTTC.

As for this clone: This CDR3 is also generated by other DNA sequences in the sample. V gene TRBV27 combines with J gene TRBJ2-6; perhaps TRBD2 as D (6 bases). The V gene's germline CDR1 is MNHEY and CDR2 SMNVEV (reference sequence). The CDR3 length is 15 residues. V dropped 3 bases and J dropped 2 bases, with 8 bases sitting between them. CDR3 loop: CASSFGGAGANVLTF. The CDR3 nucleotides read TGTGCCAGCAGTTTTGGAGGGGCTGGGGCCAACGTCCTGACTTTC.

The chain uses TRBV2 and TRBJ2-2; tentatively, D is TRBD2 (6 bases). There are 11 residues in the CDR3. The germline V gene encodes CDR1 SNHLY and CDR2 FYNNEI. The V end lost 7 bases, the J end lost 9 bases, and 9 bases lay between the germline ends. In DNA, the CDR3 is TGTGCCAGCAAGGGGAGGTGGGAGCTGTTTTTT. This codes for CASKGRWELFF. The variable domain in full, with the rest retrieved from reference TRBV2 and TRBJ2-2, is EPEVTQTPSHQVTQMGQEVILRCVPISNHLYFYWYRQILGQKVEFLVSFYNNEISEKSEIFDDQFSVERPDGSNFTLKIRSTKLEDSAMYFCASKGRWELFFGEGSRLTVL.

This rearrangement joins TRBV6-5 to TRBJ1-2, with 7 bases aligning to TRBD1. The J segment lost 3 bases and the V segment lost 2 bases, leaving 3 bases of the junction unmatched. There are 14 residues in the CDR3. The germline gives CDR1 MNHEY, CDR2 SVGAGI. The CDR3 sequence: CASSYGQGDYGYTF. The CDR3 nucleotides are TGTGCCAGCAGTTACGGGCAGGGGGACTATGGCTACACCTTC.

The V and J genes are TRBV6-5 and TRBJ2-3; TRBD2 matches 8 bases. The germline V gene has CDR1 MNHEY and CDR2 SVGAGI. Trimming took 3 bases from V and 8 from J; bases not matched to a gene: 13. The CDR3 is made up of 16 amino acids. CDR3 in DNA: TGTGCCAGCAGTTATTCACTAGCGGTTCTGCCGATTACGCAGTATTTT. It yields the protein CASSYSLAVLPITQYF.

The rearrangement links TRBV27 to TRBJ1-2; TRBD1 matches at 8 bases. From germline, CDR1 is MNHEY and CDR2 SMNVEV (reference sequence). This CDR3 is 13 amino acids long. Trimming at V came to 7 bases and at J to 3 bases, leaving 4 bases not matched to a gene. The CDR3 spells CASKVDRDYGYTF. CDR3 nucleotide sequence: TGTGCCAGCAAAGTGGACAGGGACTATGGCTACACCTTC.